The rows below give T cell receptor beta chains drawn from one sample of a study of Graves' ophthalmopathy and Graves' hyperthyroidism. TCRdb analysed the multiplex PCR reads with MiXCR anew, one entry per CDR3 protein. Of approximately 700,000 distinct CDR3 sequences in the sample, roughly two fifths were seen once. The sequenced sample consisted of peripheral blood. The receptors come from an adult man with Graves' ophthalmopathy. The CDR3 runs from the conserved cysteine through the conserved F or W. D genes are given only for firm matches. The listing skips clone size in some rows; elsewhere it reads once, few, many or a size class.

15	TRBV9	TRBJ2-5	TRBD2	.	TGTGCCAGCAGCGCCCAGGGACTAGCTACGGAGACCCAGTACTTC	CASSAQGLATETQYF
14	TRBV7-9	TRBJ1-5	.	.	TGTGCCAGCAGCCCAGGGGTTAGCAATCAGCCCCAGCATTTT	CASSPGVSNQPQHF
12	TRBV29-1	TRBJ1-4	TRBD1	once	TGCAGCGTCCAACAGGGGGACGAAAAACTGTTTTTT	CSVQQGDEKLFF
15	TRBV11-3	TRBJ2-2	.	.	TGTGCCAGCAGCCCGGGGGGCGCGGGAACCGGGGAGCTGTTTTTT	CASSPGGAGTGELFF
15	TRBV7-2	TRBJ1-5	TRBD1	many	TGTGCCAGCAGTTTAGATTCGGGACAGAGTAAGCCCCAGCATTTT	CASSLDSGQSKPQHF
14	TRBV5-1	TRBJ1-1	.	many	TGCGCCAGCAGCTTGCCAGGGGAACTCACTGAAGCTTTCTTT	CASSLPGELTEAFF
14	TRBV7-9	TRBJ1-3	.	.	TGTGCCAGCAGCTGGACAGACTCTGGAAACACCATATATTTT	CASSWTDSGNTIYF
14	TRBV7-9	TRBJ1-2	TRBD1	.	TGTGCCAGCAGCCCAAGACAGGGTGAAACCGGCTACACCTTC	CASSPRQGETGYTF
17	TRBV25-1	TRBJ2-7	.	.	TGTGCCAGCAGCCTATCCGGATCAGGCTCAAGCTCCTACGAGCAGTACTTC	CASSLSGSGSSSYEQYF
13	TRBV12-5	TRBJ1-5	.	.	TGTGCTAGTGGGCATGACGAAGTTCAGCCCCAGCATTTT	CASGHDEVQPQHF
12	TRBV7-7	TRBJ1-5	.	.	TGTGCCAGCAGCTTAGAGTACGAGGGGCAGCATTTT	CASSLEYEGQHF
14	TRBV15	TRBJ1-2	.	.	TGTGCCACCAGCAGAGAGGGCAGGAACTATGGCTACACCTTC	CATSREGRNYGYTF
16	TRBV9	TRBJ2-5	.	.	TGTGCCAGCAGCGTAGTAGGGGACGCGAAAAGGGAGACCCAGTACTTC	CASSVVGDAKRETQYF
13	TRBV5-1	TRBJ1-1	.	many	TGCGCCAGCAGCTCGCCCAGGGTAACTGAAGCTTTCTTT	CASSSPRVTEAFF
18	TRBV20-1	TRBJ1-1	TRBD1	.	TGCAGTGCTAGAAGCTTTGGGGGGACAGGGGGTAAAGGCACTGAAGCTTTCTTT	CSARSFGGTGGKGTEAFF
14	TRBV2	TRBJ1-5	.	many	TGTGCCAGCAGTCCAGCTCCTTCGGGGCAGCCCCAGCATTTT	CASSPAPSGQPQHF
15	TRBV2	TRBJ1-1	.	few	TGTGCCAGCAGTATAGACGGACTGCTGAACACTGAAGCTTTCTTT	CASSIDGLLNTEAFF
13	TRBV5-6	TRBJ1-5	.	.	TGTGCCAGCAGCTCGACCCACTTAGCCGGCCAGCATTTT	CASSSTHLAGQHF
13	TRBV13	TRBJ2-5	.	.	TGTGCCAGCAGAAACACAGGGCAATCGACCCAGTACTTC	CASRNTGQSTQYF
14	TRBV7-2	TRBJ1-1	.	.	TGTGTCAGCAGCTTAGTTGGCAGTTACACTGAAGCTTTCTTT	CVSSLVGSYTEAFF
12	TRBV7-3	TRBJ2-1	.	.	TGTGCCAGCAGCTTGGTACAGAGGGAGCAGTTCTTC	CASSLVQREQFF
14	TRBV20-1	TRBJ2-5	.	.	TGCAGTGCTAAAGACGGCTCTAGTTTGGAGACCCAGTACTTC	CSAKDGSSLETQYF
14	TRBV2	TRBJ2-2	TRBD1	.	TGTGCCAGCATCGACAGGGGGCTGGCGGAGGAGCTGTTTTTT	CASIDRGLAEELFF
15	TRBV19	TRBJ1-1	.	many	TGTGCCAGTAGAAAAAGGGGTGGCCTGAACACTGAAGCTTTCTTT	CASRKRGGLNTEAFF
14	TRBV20-1	TRBJ1-1	.	.	TGCAGTGCTTCCTCCGGTGGGGAGTGGACTGAAGCTTTCTTT	CSASSGGEWTEAFF
17	TRBV15	TRBJ1-5	TRBD1	many	TGTGCCACCAGCCCTCCCAGACAGGGGATAAGCAATCAGCCCCAGCATTTT	CATSPPRQGISNQPQHF
14	TRBV7-3	TRBJ2-3	.	.	TGTGCCAGCAGCTTAGGAAGTACCACAGATACGCAGTATTTT	CASSLGSTTDTQYF
12	TRBV7-9	TRBJ2-5	.	.	TGTGCCAGCAATTCGGGTGGTACAACCCAGTACTTC	CASNSGGTTQYF
12	TRBV20-1	TRBJ2-7	.	.	TGCAGTGCAACGGCTGCAACCTACGAGCAGTACTTC	CSATAATYEQYF
15	TRBV7-3	TRBJ1-1	.	few	TGTGCCAGCAGCCAGCGGGGCTCTAGAAGCACTGAAGCTTTCTTT	CASSQRGSRSTEAFF
15	TRBV7-9	TRBJ2-5	.	many	TGTGCCAGCAGCTTATCCCCAGGAACACAAGAGACCCAGTACTTC	CASSLSPGTQETQYF
15	TRBV25-1	TRBJ2-2	TRBD2	.	TGTGCCAGCAGCTTAGAGCTAGCGGGAGCGGGGGAGCTGTTTTTT	CASSLELAGAGELFF
16	TRBV15	TRBJ1-1	.	many	TGTGCCACCAGCAGCAGTCTCCCAGGGATGGACACTGAAGCTTTCTTT	CATSSSLPGMDTEAFF
13	TRBV19	TRBJ2-2	.	few	TGTGCCAGTAACAACGTTGCCTCCGGGGAGCTGTTTTTT	CASNNVASGELFF
14	TRBV4-3	TRBJ2-7	.	.	TGCGCCAGCAGCCATAACAAGGAGGTCTACGAGCAGTACTTC	CASSHNKEVYEQYF
15	TRBV7-2	TRBJ2-7	.	few	TGTGCCAGCAGTTACGGAGGACAGATAACCTACGAGCAGTACTTC	CASSYGGQITYEQYF
15	TRBV19	TRBJ1-5	.	.	TGTGCCAGTAGTATCATCCGGGTAGGCAATCAGCCCCAGCATTTT	CASSIIRVGNQPQHF
14	TRBV19	TRBJ1-2	.	many	TGTGCCAGTAGTATAAGGCATGCTAACTATGGCTACACCTTC	CASSIRHANYGYTF
15	TRBV19	TRBJ2-2	.	.	TGTGCCAGTAGCCGAAGGATAACGAACACCGGGGAGCTGTTTTTT	CASSRRITNTGELFF
13	TRBV29-1	TRBJ2-7	TRBD1	.	TGCAGCGTTGACCGACAGGGGGCTTACGAGCAGTACTTC	CSVDRQGAYEQYF
13	TRBV6-5	TRBJ2-5	.	.	TGTGCCAGCAGTTCCCGGGTGCAAGAGACCCAGTACTTC	CASSSRVQETQYF
15	TRBV2	TRBJ1-2	.	.	TGTGCCAGCACTCCAGTTCTGTGGGCCAACTATGGCTACACCTTC	CASTPVLWANYGYTF
16	TRBV25-1	TRBJ1-5	.	.	TGTGCCAGCAGTGATAGTGCCGGGGGGGCAGATCAGCCCCAGCATTTT	CASSDSAGGADQPQHF
15	TRBV2	TRBJ2-5	TRBD2	few	TGTGCCAGCAGCCCGAGGACTAGCGAGCAAGAGACCCAGTACTTC	CASSPRTSEQETQYF
14	TRBV29-1	TRBJ1-4	TRBD1	many	TGCAGCGTCGCTTCGGGGACAGGGGATGAAAAACTGTTTTTT	CSVASGTGDEKLFF
15	TRBV20-1	TRBJ2-7	TRBD1	few	TGCAGTGCTAGAATAAAGCCCGACAGGGATAGCGAGCAGTACTTC	CSARIKPDRDSEQYF
14	TRBV7-9	TRBJ2-5	.	.	TGTGCCAGCAGCTTATATGGAATTGGAGAGACCCAGTACTTC	CASSLYGIGETQYF
16	TRBV2	TRBJ2-5	.	.	TGTGCCAGCAGTTTTTGGTCAGTCTCCCGGGAAGAGACCCAGTACTTC	CASSFWSVSREETQYF